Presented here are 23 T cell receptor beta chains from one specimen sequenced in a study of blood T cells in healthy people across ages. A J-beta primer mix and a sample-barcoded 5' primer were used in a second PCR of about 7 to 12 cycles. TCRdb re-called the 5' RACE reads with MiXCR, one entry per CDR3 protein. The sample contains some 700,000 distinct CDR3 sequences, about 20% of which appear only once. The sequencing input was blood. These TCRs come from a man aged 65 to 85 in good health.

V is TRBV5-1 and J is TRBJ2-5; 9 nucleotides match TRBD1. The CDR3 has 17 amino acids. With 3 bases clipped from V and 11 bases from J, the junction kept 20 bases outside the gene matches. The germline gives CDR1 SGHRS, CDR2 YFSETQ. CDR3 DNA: TGCGCCAGCAGCTATAATGACGTTTGGGACAGGGCTCCCAAGCAGTACTTC. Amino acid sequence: CASSYNDVWDRAPKQYF.

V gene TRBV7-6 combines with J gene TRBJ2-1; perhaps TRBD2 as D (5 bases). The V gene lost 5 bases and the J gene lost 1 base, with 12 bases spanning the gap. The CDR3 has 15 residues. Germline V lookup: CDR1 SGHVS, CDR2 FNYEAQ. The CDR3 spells CASSPLRASYNEQFF. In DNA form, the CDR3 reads TGTGCCAGCAGCCCACTGCGGGCTTCCTACAATGAGCAGTTCTTC.

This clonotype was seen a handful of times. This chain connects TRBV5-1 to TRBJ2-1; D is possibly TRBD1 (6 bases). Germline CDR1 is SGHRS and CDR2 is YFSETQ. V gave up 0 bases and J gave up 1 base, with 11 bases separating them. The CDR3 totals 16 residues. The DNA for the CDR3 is TGCGCCAGCAGCTTGGTTGGGACAAGGTCCTACAATGAGCAGTTCTTC. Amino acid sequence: CASSLVGTRSYNEQFF.

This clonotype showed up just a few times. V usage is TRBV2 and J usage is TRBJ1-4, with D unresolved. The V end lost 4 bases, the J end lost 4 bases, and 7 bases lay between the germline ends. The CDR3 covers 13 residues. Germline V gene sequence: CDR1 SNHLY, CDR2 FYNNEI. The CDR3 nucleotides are TGTGCCAGCAGTGGACTGGTTAATGAAAAACTGTTTTTT. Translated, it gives CASSGLVNEKLFF.

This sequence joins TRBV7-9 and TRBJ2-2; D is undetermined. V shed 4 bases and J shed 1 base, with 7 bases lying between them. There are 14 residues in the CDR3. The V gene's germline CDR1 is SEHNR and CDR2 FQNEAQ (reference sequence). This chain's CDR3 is CASSSDVNTGELFF. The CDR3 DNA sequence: TGTGCCAGCAGCTCGGACGTGAACACCGGGGAGCTGTTTTTT.

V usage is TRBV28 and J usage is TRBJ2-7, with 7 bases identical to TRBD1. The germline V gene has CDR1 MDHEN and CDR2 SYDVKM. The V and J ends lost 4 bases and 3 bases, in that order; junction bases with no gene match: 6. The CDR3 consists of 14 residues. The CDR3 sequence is CASSWTGTYYEQYV. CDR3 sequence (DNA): TGTGCCAGCAGTTGGACAGGTACCTACTACGAGCAGTACGTC.

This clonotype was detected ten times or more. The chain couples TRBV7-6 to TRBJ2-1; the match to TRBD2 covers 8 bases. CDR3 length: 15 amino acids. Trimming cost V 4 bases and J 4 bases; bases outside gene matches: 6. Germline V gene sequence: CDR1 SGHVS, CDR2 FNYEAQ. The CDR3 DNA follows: TGTGCCAGCAGCTCACCGGGACTAGGATACAATGAGCAGTTCTTC. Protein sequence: CASSSPGLGYNEQFF.

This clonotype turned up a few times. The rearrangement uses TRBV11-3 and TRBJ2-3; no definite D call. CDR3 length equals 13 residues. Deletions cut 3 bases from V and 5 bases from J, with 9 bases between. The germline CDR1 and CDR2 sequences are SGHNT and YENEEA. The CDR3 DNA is TGTGCCAGCAGCTTCGATAGTGAAGATACGCAGTATTTT. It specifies CASSFDSEDTQYF.

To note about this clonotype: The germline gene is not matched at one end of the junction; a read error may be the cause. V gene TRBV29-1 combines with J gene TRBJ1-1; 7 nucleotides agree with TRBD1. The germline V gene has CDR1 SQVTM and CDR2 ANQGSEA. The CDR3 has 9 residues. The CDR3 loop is CSVPGTADF. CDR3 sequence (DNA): TGCAGCGTGCCCGGGACAGCTGACTTT.

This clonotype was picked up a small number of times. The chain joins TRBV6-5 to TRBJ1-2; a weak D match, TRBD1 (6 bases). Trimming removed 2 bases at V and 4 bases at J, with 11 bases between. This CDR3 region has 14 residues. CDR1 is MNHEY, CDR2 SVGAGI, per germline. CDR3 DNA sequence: TGTGCCAGCAGTTACCCAGGGGCGAGCTATGGCTACACCTTC. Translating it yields CASSYPGASYGYTF.

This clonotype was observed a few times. The CDR3 region is CASSLSGLLMETQYF. The CDR3 DNA sequence: TGTGCCAGCTCACTTAGTGGACTGCTCATGGAGACCCAGTACTTC. J is TRBJ2-1 and V is TRBV18, with D maybe TRBD2 (5 bases). Matching the DNA end better, TRBJ2-5 makes the J call doubtful. The CDR3 length is 15 residues. Germline CDR1 reads KGHSH; CDR2 reads LQKENI.

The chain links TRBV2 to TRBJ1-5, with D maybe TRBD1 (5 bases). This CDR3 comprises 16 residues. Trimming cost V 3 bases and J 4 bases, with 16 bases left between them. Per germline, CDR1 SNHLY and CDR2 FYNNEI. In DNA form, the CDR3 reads TGTGCCAGCAGTGATTACGGGGGGGGTTTTAATCAGCCCCAGCATTTT. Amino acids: CASSDYGGGFNQPQHF.

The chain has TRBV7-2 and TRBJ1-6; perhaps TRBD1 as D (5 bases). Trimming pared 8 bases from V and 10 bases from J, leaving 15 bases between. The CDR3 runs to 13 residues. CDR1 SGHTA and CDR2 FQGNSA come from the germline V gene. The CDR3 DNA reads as TGTGCCAGCGCGGGCAGGGTTGGATCACCCCTCCACTTT. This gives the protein CASAGRVGSPLHF. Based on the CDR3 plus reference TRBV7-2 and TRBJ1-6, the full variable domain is GAGVSQSPSNKVTEKGKDVELRCDPISGHTALYWYRQSLGQGLEFLIYFQGNSAPDKSGLPSDRFSAERTGGSVSTLTIQRTQQEDSAVYLCASAGRVGSPLHFGNGTRLTVT.

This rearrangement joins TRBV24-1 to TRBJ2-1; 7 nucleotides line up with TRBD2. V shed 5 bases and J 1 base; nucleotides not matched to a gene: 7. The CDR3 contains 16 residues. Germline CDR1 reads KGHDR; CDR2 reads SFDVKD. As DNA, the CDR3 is TGTGCCACCAGTGGAATTGGGCGGGAGTCCTACAATGAGCAGTTCTTC. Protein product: CATSGIGRESYNEQFF.

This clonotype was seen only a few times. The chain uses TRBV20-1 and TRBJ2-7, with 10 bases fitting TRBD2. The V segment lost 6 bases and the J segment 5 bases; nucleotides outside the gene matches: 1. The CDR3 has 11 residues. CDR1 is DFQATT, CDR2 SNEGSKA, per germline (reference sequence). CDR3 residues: CSALAGDEQYF. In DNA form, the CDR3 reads TGCAGTGCCCTAGCGGGGGACGAGCAGTACTTC.

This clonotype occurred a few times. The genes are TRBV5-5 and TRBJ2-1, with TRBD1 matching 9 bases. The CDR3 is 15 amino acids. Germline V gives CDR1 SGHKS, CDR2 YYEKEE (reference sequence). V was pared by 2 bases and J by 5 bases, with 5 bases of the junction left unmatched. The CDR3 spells CASSLQGARDNEQFF. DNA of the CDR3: TGTGCCAGCAGCTTACAGGGGGCGCGGGACAATGAGCAGTTCTTC.

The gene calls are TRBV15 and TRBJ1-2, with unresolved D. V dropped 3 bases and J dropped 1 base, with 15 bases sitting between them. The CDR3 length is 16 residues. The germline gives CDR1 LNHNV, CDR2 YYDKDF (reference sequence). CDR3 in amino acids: CATSSRPIQVNYGYTF. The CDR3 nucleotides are TGTGCCACCAGCAGTCGACCCATTCAGGTTAACTATGGCTACACCTTC. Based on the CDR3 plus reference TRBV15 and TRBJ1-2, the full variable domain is DAMVIQNPRYQVTQFGKPVTLSCSQTLNHNVMYWYQQKSSQAPKLLFHYYDKDFNNEADTPDNFQSRRPNTSFCFLDIRSPGLGDTAMYLCATSSRPIQVNYGYTFGSGTRLTVV.

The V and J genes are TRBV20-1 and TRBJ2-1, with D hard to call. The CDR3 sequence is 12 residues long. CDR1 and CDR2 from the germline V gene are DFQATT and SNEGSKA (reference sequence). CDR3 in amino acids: CRGQSSYNEQFF. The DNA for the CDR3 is TGCAGAGGCCAAAGCTCCTACAATGAGCAGTTCTTC.

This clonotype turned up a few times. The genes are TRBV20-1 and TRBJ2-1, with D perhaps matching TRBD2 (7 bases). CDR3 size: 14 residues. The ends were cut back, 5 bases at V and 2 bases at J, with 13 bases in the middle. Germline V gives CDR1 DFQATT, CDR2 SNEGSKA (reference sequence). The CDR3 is CSALGGAAYNEQFF. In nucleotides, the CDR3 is TGCAGTGCTCTTGGGGGGGCTGCCTACAATGAGCAGTTCTTC.

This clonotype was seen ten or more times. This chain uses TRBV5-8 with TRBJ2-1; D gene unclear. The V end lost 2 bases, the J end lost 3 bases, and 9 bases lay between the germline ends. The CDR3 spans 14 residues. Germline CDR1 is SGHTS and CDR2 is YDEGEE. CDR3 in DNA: TGTGCCAGCAGCTTTGGCAGGAACTACAATGAGCAGTTCTTC. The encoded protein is CASSFGRNYNEQFF. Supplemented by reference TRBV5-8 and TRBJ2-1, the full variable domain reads EAGVTQSPTHLIKTRGQQATLRCSPISGHTSVYWYQQALGLGLQFLLWYDEGEERNRGNFPPRFSGRQFPNYSSELNVNALELEDSALYLCASSFGRNYNEQFFGPGTRLTVL.

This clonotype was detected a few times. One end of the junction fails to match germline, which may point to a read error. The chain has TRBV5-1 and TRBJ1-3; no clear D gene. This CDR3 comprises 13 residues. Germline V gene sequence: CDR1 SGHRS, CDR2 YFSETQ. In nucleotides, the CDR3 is TGCGCCAGCAGCACTCTTGATGGAAACACCGTATATTTT. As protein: CASSTLDGNTVYF.

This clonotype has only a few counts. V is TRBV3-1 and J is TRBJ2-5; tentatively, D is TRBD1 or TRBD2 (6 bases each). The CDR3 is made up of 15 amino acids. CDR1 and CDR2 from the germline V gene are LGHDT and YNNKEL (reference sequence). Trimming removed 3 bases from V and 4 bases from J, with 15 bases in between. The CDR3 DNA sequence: TGTGCCAGCAGCCATTCGGGGGCCCGGAGAGAGACCCAGTACTTC. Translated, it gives CASSHSGARRETQYF.

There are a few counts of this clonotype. CDR3 in DNA: TGTGCCAGCAACCGGGCGTCGGATTCACCCCTCCACTTT. Protein: CASNRASDSPLHF. V and J are TRBV2 and TRBJ1-6; unclear D gene. Germline V gene sequence: CDR1 SNHLY, CDR2 FYNNEI. The V and J ends lost 7 bases and 8 bases respectively, with 12 bases between them. This CDR3 is 13 amino acids long.